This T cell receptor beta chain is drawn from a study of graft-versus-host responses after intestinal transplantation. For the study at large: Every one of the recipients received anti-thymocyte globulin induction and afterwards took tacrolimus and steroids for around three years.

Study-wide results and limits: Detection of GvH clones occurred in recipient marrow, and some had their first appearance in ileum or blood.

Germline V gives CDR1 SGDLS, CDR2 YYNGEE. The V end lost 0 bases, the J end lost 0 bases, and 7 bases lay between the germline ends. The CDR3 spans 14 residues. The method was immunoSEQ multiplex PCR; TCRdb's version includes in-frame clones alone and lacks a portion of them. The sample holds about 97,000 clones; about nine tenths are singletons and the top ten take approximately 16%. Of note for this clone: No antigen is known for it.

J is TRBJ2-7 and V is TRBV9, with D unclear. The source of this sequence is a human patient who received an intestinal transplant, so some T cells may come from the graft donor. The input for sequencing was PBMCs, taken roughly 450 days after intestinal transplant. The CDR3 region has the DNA TGTGCCAGCAGCGTAGACAATCTCTCCTACGAGCAGTACTTC. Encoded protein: CASSVDNLSYEQYF.